Below are 29 T cell receptor beta chains sequenced from a single sample in a study of shared clonotypes between healthy human individuals. Produced via immunoSEQ multiplex PCR; TCRdb's table is partial and in-frame only. The sample holds roughly 2 million clones, nearly 97% seen once. Sequenced material: naive CD4+ T cells sorted from blood. As for subset: CD45RA+ positively selected. These receptors were collected from a man between 18 and 35 years old in good health.

The chain combines TRBV30 with TRBJ2-4, with 11 positions matching TRBD2. CDR3 length equals 17 residues. V lost 0 bases, J lost 5 bases, and 9 bases stayed unmatched. From germline, CDR1 is GTSNPN and CDR2 SVGIG (reference sequence). As DNA, the CDR3 is TGTGCCTGGAGTGTAAGAGTAGCGGGAGGGCCGGAAAACATTCAGTACTTC. It codes for CAWSVRVAGGPENIQYF.

V is TRBV5-1 and J is TRBJ1-1; weak D call: TRBD1 (6 bases). The length of the CDR3 is 14 residues. From germline, CDR1 is SGHRS and CDR2 YFSETQ. V was clipped by 1 base and J by 1 base, with 8 bases between them. The CDR3 DNA is TGCGCCAGCAGCTTGATACAGGGGAACACTGAAGCTTTCTTT. It translates to CASSLIQGNTEAFF. The entire variable domain, with the rest obtained from reference TRBV5-1 and TRBJ1-1, is as follows: KAGVTQTPRYLIKTRGQQVTLSCSPISGHRSVSWYQQTPGQGLQFLFEYFSETQRNKGNFPGRFSGRQFSNSRSEMNVSTLELGDSALYLCASSLIQGNTEAFFGQGTRLTVV.

The V and J genes are TRBV11-2 and TRBJ2-1; D unresolved. CDR3 length: 15 amino acids. V lost 2 bases, J lost 6 bases, and 14 bases lay in between. From germline, CDR1 is SGHAT and CDR2 FQNNGV. DNA for the CDR3: TGTGCCAGCAGCTTATCAGACTTCAAAGGCAATGAGCAGTTCTTC. Its protein is CASSLSDFKGNEQFF.

The chain is built from TRBV2 and TRBJ1-2, with 10 bases lining up with TRBD1. There are 13 residues in the CDR3. CDR1 and CDR2 (germline): SNHLY, FYNNEI. V lost 7 bases to trimming and J lost 4 bases; unmatched junction nucleotides: 3. Here the CDR3 reads CASTRTGGYGYTF. The CDR3, as DNA: TGTGCCAGCACCAGGACAGGGGGCTATGGCTACACCTTC.

The chain uses TRBV5-1 and TRBJ2-5, with a tentative D call TRBD1 (6 bases). The V gene's germline CDR1 is SGHRS and CDR2 YFSETQ. There are 15 residues in the CDR3. Trimming removed 0 bases from V and 5 bases from J, with 14 bases in between. The CDR3 sequence: CASSLVSGVGETQYF. The CDR3 nucleotides are TGCGCCAGCAGCTTGGTATCAGGGGTAGGCGAGACCCAGTACTTC.

The rearrangement uses TRBV10-2 and TRBJ1-2; TRBD1 matches at 8 bases. This CDR3 comprises 12 residues. J gave up 4 bases and V 8 bases, and 3 bases lay outside the gene matches. CDR1 WSHSY and CDR2 SAAADI come from the germline V gene. The CDR3 loop reads CASGGQVYGYTF. The CDR3 DNA is TGCGCCAGCGGGGGACAGGTCTATGGCTACACCTTC.

Worth noting for this clone: Other nucleotide sequences from this sample produce the same CDR3. The chain recombines TRBV6-6 with TRBJ2-3; no definite D call. The CDR3 totals 13 residues. Trimming pared 4 bases from V and 2 bases from J, leaving 7 bases between. CDR1 MNHNY and CDR2 SVGAGI come from the germline V gene (reference sequence). The CDR3 region is CASSSPPTDTQYF. The CDR3, as DNA: TGTGCCAGCAGTTCCCCCCCCACAGATACGCAGTATTTT.

In regard to this clone: The same CDR3 arises from other DNA sequences in this sample as well. The rearrangement links TRBV28 to TRBJ1-3; weak D call: TRBD1 (5 bases). The CDR3 totals 14 residues. CDR1 and CDR2 (germline): MDHEN, SYDVKM. The V end lost 6 bases, the J end lost 1 base, and 10 bases lay between the germline ends. CDR3 coding DNA: TGTGCCAGCAGCGGGAGGGGATCTGGAAACACCATATATTTT. Amino acid sequence: CASSGRGSGNTIYF.

Details on this clone: Other DNA variants within this sample encode the same CDR3. The chain is built from TRBV6-6 and TRBJ2-5; no clear D gene. CDR3 size: 11 residues. V was cut by 5 bases and J by 4 bases, with 5 bases left in between. Germline lookup yields CDR1 MNHNY and CDR2 SVGAGI (reference sequence). CDR3 residues: CASSGGETQYF. As DNA, the CDR3 is TGTGCCAGCAGTGGCGGAGAGACCCAGTACTTC.

The gene calls are TRBV29-1 and TRBJ2-3; the match to TRBD1 covers 11 bases. The germline V gene has CDR1 SQVTM and CDR2 ANQGSEA. This CDR3 is 14 amino acids long. After removal of 7 bases from V and 5 bases from J, the junction contained 8 bases not matched to a gene. The CDR3 sequence is CSENGQGAGDTQYF. In DNA, the CDR3 is TGCAGCGAAAATGGACAGGGGGCCGGAGATACGCAGTATTTT.

The chain recombines TRBV21-1 with TRBJ1-2; the table names TRBD1, a call not compared with the DNA. TRBV21-1 is deemed a pseudogene. This CDR3 spans 15 amino acids. The CDR3 here is CASSTANRDVYGYTF. CDR3 bases: TGTGCCAGCAGCACGGCAAACAGGGACGTGTATGGCTACACCTTC.

The chain carries TRBV6-1 and TRBJ1-6; D ambiguous. The CDR3 contains 14 residues. Germline-derived CDR1 and CDR2 are MNHNS and SASEGT. V was cut by 5 bases and J by 3 bases, with 8 bases left in between. Here the CDR3 reads CASSSQSYNSPLHF. CDR3 DNA sequence: TGTGCCAGCAGTAGCCAGAGCTATAATTCACCCCTCCACTTT.

A word on this clone: The sample contains more than one DNA sequence encoding this CDR3. The chain uses TRBV10-3 and TRBJ2-7, with D uncertain. This CDR3 region has 13 residues. V gave up 0 bases and J gave up 3 bases, with 6 bases separating them. In germline, CDR1 is ENHRY, CDR2 SYGVKD. The DNA for the CDR3 is TGTGCCATCAGTGAGTCCAGCAGCTACGAGCAGTACTTC. This sequence encodes CAISESSSYEQYF.

This clone appeared a few times. Other DNA sequences in the same sample also yield this CDR3. The chain joins TRBV30 to TRBJ1-1; D gene uncertain. The CDR3 is 13 amino acids. V was shortened by 1 base and J by 0 bases, with 6 bases between the two germline ends. Germline values: CDR1 GTSNPN, CDR2 SVGIG (reference sequence). The CDR3 here is CAWSADMNTEAFF. DNA for the CDR3: TGTGCCTGGAGTGCAGACATGAACACTGAAGCTTTCTTT.

The table lists this clone with a count of one. The chain joins TRBV6-5 to TRBJ2-3; 7 bases are shared with TRBD2. J gave up 1 base and V 5 bases, and 6 bases lay outside the gene matches. The CDR3 length is 15 residues. From germline, CDR1 is MNHEY and CDR2 SVGAGI. The CDR3 bases are TGTGCCAGCAGTCCTCCGGGACTACGCACAGATACGCAGTATTTT. Amino acid sequence: CASSPPGLRTDTQYF.

Comments on this clone: The sample holds other DNA sequences that translate to the same CDR3. V is TRBV30 and J is TRBJ2-7; 7 nucleotides agree with TRBD2. There are 12 residues in the CDR3. Trimming removed 1 base from V and 6 bases from J; junction bases left unmatched: 3. Germline V gene lookup returns CDR1 GTSNPN and CDR2 SVGIG (reference sequence). CDR3 loop: CAWSGGGSEQYF. CDR3 nucleotides: TGTGCCTGGAGTGGGGGGGGTTCCGAGCAGTACTTC.

This chain uses TRBV11-2 with TRBJ1-6, with D tentatively TRBD1 (5 bases). Germline assignment: CDR1 SGHAT and CDR2 FQNNGV. The V end lost 3 bases, the J end lost 8 bases, and 17 bases lay between the germline ends. This CDR3 is built from 16 residues. The CDR3 sequence: CASSLALSRVDSPLHF. The DNA for the CDR3 is TGTGCCAGCAGCTTGGCCTTGTCCAGGGTTGATTCACCCCTCCACTTT.

In this sample, this clone turned up a few times. Other DNA sequences from this sample encode an identical CDR3 as well. The chain joins TRBV6-5 to TRBJ1-5; tentatively, D is TRBD1 (5 bases). CDR3 length equals 13 residues. CDR1 MNHEY and CDR2 SVGAGI come from the germline V gene. V was pared by 5 bases and J by 1 base, with 6 bases between. CDR3 region: CASSRDSNQPQHF. As DNA, the CDR3 is TGTGCCAGCAGTAGGGACAGCAATCAGCCCCAGCATTTT.

This clone has a handful of counts. Other DNA variants within this sample encode the same CDR3. V usage is TRBV28 and J usage is TRBJ1-5; D unresolved. V was shortened by 8 bases and J by 3 bases, with 8 bases between the two germline ends. Germline-derived CDR1 and CDR2 are MDHEN and SYDVKM. The CDR3 loop spans 12 amino acids. In DNA form, the CDR3 reads TGTGCCAGCTCACGGGCCAATCAGCCCCAGCATTTT. Its translation: CASSRANQPQHF. The full variable domain, completed using reference TRBV28 and TRBJ1-5, is DVKVTQSSRYLVKRTGEKVFLECVQDMDHENMFWYRQDPGLGLRLIYFSYDVKMKEKGDIPEGYSVSREKKERFSLILESASTNQTSMYLCASSRANQPQHFGDGTRLSIL.

The chain joins TRBV2 to TRBJ1-6; the D gene is possibly TRBD1 (5 bases). V was cut by 4 bases and J by 4 bases, with 11 bases left in between. In germline, CDR1 is SNHLY, CDR2 FYNNEI. This CDR3 has 15 amino acids. The CDR3 bases are TGTGCCAGCAGTGGACCGGGACGGTATAATTCACCCCTCCACTTT. This translates into CASSGPGRYNSPLHF.

The rearrangement uses TRBV4-1 and TRBJ2-7; 9 nucleotides agree with TRBD1. This CDR3 is 15 amino acids long. J gave up 2 bases and V 1 base, and 3 bases lay outside the gene matches. CDR1 and CDR2 (germline): MGHRA, YSYEKL. Written as DNA, the CDR3 is TGCGCCAGCAGCCAAGGACAGGGGGTCGCCTACGAGCAGTACTTC. Encoded protein: CASSQGQGVAYEQYF.

V is TRBV4-1 and J is TRBJ2-5, with 9 bases matching TRBD2. CDR3 length: 15 residues. V lost 0 bases and J lost 4; bases outside the gene matches: 3. Per germline, CDR1 MGHRA and CDR2 YSYEKL. The CDR3 coding sequence is TGCGCCAGCAGCCAAGAGCTACTAGCGGGAGAGACCCAGTACTTC. It specifies CASSQELLAGETQYF.

This chain joins TRBV6-5 and TRBJ2-7; 8 positions agree with TRBD1. After removal of 6 bases from V and 4 bases from J, the junction contained 2 bases not matched to a gene. The CDR3 is 12 residues long. Germline V lookup: CDR1 MNHEY, CDR2 SVGAGI. For the CDR3, the DNA is TGTGCCAGCAGGACAGGGGTGTACGAGCAGTACTTC. Protein: CASRTGVYEQYF.

This chain joins TRBV28 and TRBJ1-1; D may be TRBD1 (6 bases). This CDR3 comprises 15 residues. CDR1 and CDR2 (germline): MDHEN, SYDVKM. V was clipped by 1 base and J by 1 base, with 10 bases between them. CDR3 amino acids: CASSLYGGPNTEAFF. The CDR3 nucleotides read TGTGCCAGCAGTTTATACGGGGGGCCGAACACTGAAGCTTTCTTT.

The gene calls are TRBV10-3 and TRBJ2-1; TRBD2 aligns across 10 bases. CDR3 size: 18 residues. The V gene's germline CDR1 is ENHRY and CDR2 SYGVKD. The V segment lost 6 bases and the J segment 0 bases; nucleotides outside the gene matches: 11. The CDR3 DNA follows: TGTGCCATCAGAGCAGGACTAGCGGATCCGAGCTCCTACAATGAGCAGTTCTTC. Residues: CAIRAGLADPSSYNEQFF.

The chain is built from TRBV2 and TRBJ2-7; unclear D gene. The CDR3 runs 12 residues. V was cut by 3 bases and J by 6 bases, with 9 bases left in between. CDR1 and CDR2 from the germline V gene are SNHLY and FYNNEI. The CDR3 here is CASSDIGIEQYF. DNA for the CDR3: TGTGCCAGCAGTGACATAGGGATCGAGCAGTACTTC.

V usage is TRBV10-2 and J usage is TRBJ2-3; D gene ambiguous. The germline gives CDR1 WSHSY, CDR2 SAAADI. CDR3 size: 13 residues. The V and J ends lost 6 bases and 1 base respectively, with 8 bases between them. The DNA for the CDR3 is TGCGCCAGCAGAGTTGGGGGCACAGATACGCAGTATTTT. Protein product: CASRVGGTDTQYF.

The chain employs TRBV5-1 and TRBJ2-5, with a tentative D call TRBD1 (6 bases). The germline CDR1 and CDR2 sequences are SGHRS and YFSETQ. The CDR3 extends over 13 amino acids. V lost 7 bases and J lost 1, with 11 bases in between. The CDR3 protein is CASGGQPQETQYF. CDR3 bases: TGCGCCAGCGGGGGACAACCCCAAGAGACCCAGTACTTC.

This rearrangement joins TRBV4-1 to TRBJ2-2, with D perhaps matching TRBD1 (6 bases). V lost 5 bases, J lost 2 bases, and 21 bases lay in between. There are 18 residues in the CDR3. CDR1 and CDR2 from the germline V gene are MGHRA and YSYEKL. The DNA for the CDR3 is TGCGCCAGCAGCGACGACACCTGGACAGTTCGTAACACCGGGGAGCTGTTTTTT. It encodes CASSDDTWTVRNTGELFF.